The rows below give T cell receptor beta chains drawn from one sample of a study of blood T cell repertoires in COVID-19. Profiling relied on immunoSEQ multiplex PCR, and the TCRdb table lists in-frame clones only, not all of them. The table shows 50,000 to 60,000 clones, with roughly 80% occurring only once. The sequenced sample was peripheral blood. These receptor sequences come from a human donor in a cohort sampled during active or convalescent COVID-19. The CDR3 runs from the conserved cysteine through the conserved F or W. The D gene is left open where the match is weak. Not every row has a clone size; where given, it reads once, few, many or a size class.

V gene	D gene	clone size	J gene	CDR3 DNA	CDR3 protein
TRBV12-5	-	-	TRBJ1-2	TGTGCTAGTGACCGCGACCGGGGGTGGGGCTACACCTTC	CASDRDRGWGYTF
TRBV25-1	-	few	TRBJ1-4	TGTGCCAGCAGGGGCGCTAATGAAAAACTGTTTTTT	CASRGANEKLFF
TRBV9	TRBD1	-	TRBJ2-7	TGTGCCAGCAGCTCCCGGACAGGGTCCTACGAGCAGTACTTC	CASSSRTGSYEQYF
TRBV15	TRBD1	-	TRBJ2-7	TGTGCCACCAGCAGCTCGGACAGGGTTTACGAGCAGTACTTC	CATSSSDRVYEQYF
TRBV4-3	-	-	TRBJ1-4	TGCGCCAGCAGCCAAGAGCAACGACGCGGAAAACTGTTTTTT	CASSQEQRRGKLFF
TRBV6-5	-	-	TRBJ2-7	TGTGCCAGCAGTTACTCGTCGAGCTCCTACGAGCAGTACTTC	CASSYSSSSYEQYF
TRBV20-1	TRBD2	-	TRBJ2-2	TGCAGTGCTAGTCCGACTAGCGGGGGGTTCGGGGAGCTGTTTTTT	CSASPTSGGFGELFF
TRBV5-1	-	-	TRBJ1-1	TGCGCCAGCAGCTTGATACCGACAGCGCCGAACACTGAAGCTTTCTTT	CASSLIPTAPNTEAFF
TRBV9	-	-	TRBJ1-6	TGTGCCAGCAGCGTATCTGGGGGAGGGGTCTATAATTCACCCCTCCACTTT	CASSVSGGGVYNSPLHF
TRBV5-6	TRBD1	-	TRBJ2-1	TGTGCCAGCAGCGTGGGACAGAGCTCCTACAATGAGCAGTTCTTC	CASSVGQSSYNEQFF
TRBV11-3	TRBD1	-	TRBJ2-2	TGTGCCAGCGGTCGGGACAGGGGAAAAAACACCGGGGAGCTGTTTTTT	CASGRDRGKNTGELFF
TRBV27	TRBD1	-	TRBJ2-7	TGTGCCAGCGCCTCCGTAGACAGGGTGCGGGAGCAGTACTTC	CASASVDRVREQYF
TRBV5-6	-	-	TRBJ1-4	TGTGCCAGCAGCGCTAGGGGCAGGGAGGGTGAAAAACTGTTTTTT	CASSARGREGEKLFF
TRBV19	-	once	TRBJ1-1	TGTGCCAGTAGTACCAGGGTTCTAGCTGAAGCTTTCTTT	CASSTRVLAEAFF
TRBV7-9	-	-	TRBJ1-2	TGTGCCAGCAGCTTAGCGCGAAGAGGCTTTAACTATGGCTACACCTTC	CASSLARRGFNYGYTF
TRBV4-3	TRBD1	-	TRBJ1-4	TGCGCCAGCAGCCAAGACTCAGCAGGGGGGTCGGCTAATGAAAAACTGTTTTTT	CASSQDSAGGSANEKLFF
TRBV6-5	-	-	TRBJ2-1	TGTGCCAGCAGTTACATCGGCAGGGGAACGGGTGAGCAGTTCTTC	CASSYIGRGTGEQFF
TRBV5-6	-	-	TRBJ1-5	TGTGCCAGCAGCTGGGACCGGGGGCAGCCCCAGCATTTT	CASSWDRGQPQHF
TRBV19	TRBD1	-	TRBJ1-1	TGTGCCAGTAGTATTCAGGGGGTGAGCACTGAAGCTTTCTTT	CASSIQGVSTEAFF
TRBV7-8	TRBD2	-	TRBJ2-1	TGTGCCAGCAGCTTTTCAGCGGGGGCGGCGGGCGACAATGAGCAGTTCTTC	CASSFSAGAAGDNEQFF
TRBV6-4	-	-	TRBJ1-2	TGTGCCAGCAGTGACTCGCCACAGGGTCGGGACGGCTACACCTTC	CASSDSPQGRDGYTF
TRBV7-9	-	-	TRBJ1-2	TGTGCCAGCAGCTCCGCCCAGGTGGGCCGGTATGGCTACACCTTC	CASSSAQVGRYGYTF
TRBV30	-	few	TRBJ1-2	TGTGCCTCCTCTCCGGGGGGGTCCGGCTACACCTTC	CASSPGGSGYTF
TRBV6-6	-	-	TRBJ1-3	TGTGCCAGCAGTTACTCTACGAGGGAACGAGGAAACACCATATATTTT	CASSYSTRERGNTIYF
TRBV19	-	-	TRBJ2-5	TGTGCCACGGCGGGGGCGGGAGAGACCCAGTACTTC	CATAGAGETQYF
TRBV19	TRBD1	-	TRBJ2-3	TGTGCCAGTAGTATAAGGGCAGGGGGCATAGATACGCAGTATTTT	CASSIRAGGIDTQYF
TRBV19	TRBD1	-	TRBJ1-5	TGTGCCAGTAGTACTGGGACAGGGAATACCAATCAGCCCCAGCATTTT	CASSTGTGNTNQPQHF
TRBV29-1	-	-	TRBJ2-4	TGCAGCGTTGAGTCGGTAGCCAAAAACATTCAGTACTTC	CSVESVAKNIQYF
TRBV9	-	-	TRBJ1-1	TGTGCCAGCAGCGTAGGTGGGACTCTGAACACTGAAGCTTTCTTT	CASSVGGTLNTEAFF
TRBV12-3/TRBV12-4	-	-	TRBJ1-1	TGTGCCAGCAGCAACAGGGAGAACACTGAAGCTTTCTTT	CASSNRENTEAFF
TRBV3-1/TRBV3-2	TRBD1	-	TRBJ2-5	TGTGCCAGCAGCAGAGTCGGACAGGGGGGAGGAGAGACCCAGTACTTC	CASSRVGQGGGETQYF
TRBV6-1	-	once	TRBJ1-2	TGTGCCAGCAGTGACAGGGGAACCGATGGCTACACCTTC	CASSDRGTDGYTF
TRBV9	-	-	TRBJ1-4	TGTGCCAGCAGCGTACATCCCGGGACTAATGAAAAACTGTTTTTT	CASSVHPGTNEKLFF
TRBV6-5	TRBD1	-	TRBJ1-1	TGTGCCAGCAGTCGCGACAGGGGGCAAACTGAAGCTTTCTTT	CASSRDRGQTEAFF
TRBV7-2	TRBD2	-	TRBJ2-4	TGTGCCAGCAGCCCCCTTAGCGGGGGAGCCAAAAACATTCAGTACTTC	CASSPLSGGAKNIQYF
TRBV5-8	-	-	TRBJ1-6	TGTGCCAGCAGCCTACAGGAGAATAATTCACCCCTCCACTTT	CASSLQENNSPLHF
TRBV6-2/TRBV6-3	TRBD2	few	TRBJ2-1	TGTGCCAGCAGCCATCCCCGAGAGCGGGGGGCCAATGAGCAGTTCTTC	CASSHPRERGANEQFF
TRBV7-2	TRBD2	-	TRBJ2-5	TGTGCCAGCAGCCCGGGACTAGCGGGGGCCGGGACCCAGTACTTC	CASSPGLAGAGTQYF
TRBV5-1	-	-	TRBJ2-2	TGCGCCAGCAGTTACCCCCGGGGGAACACCGGGGAGCTGTTTTTT	CASSYPRGNTGELFF
TRBV5-1	-	-	TRBJ2-3	TGCGCCAGCAGCTTGGAGCCGCGAGGTACAGATACGCAGTATTTT	CASSLEPRGTDTQYF
TRBV2	-	-	TRBJ1-1	TGTGCCAGCAGTGAATGGAACAGGAACACTGAAGCTTTCTTT	CASSEWNRNTEAFF
TRBV6-5	-	-	TRBJ1-2	TGTGCCAGCAGTTATGGTACACCGAACTATGGCTACACCTTC	CASSYGTPNYGYTF
TRBV14	-	-	TRBJ1-2	TGTGCCAGCAGCCATGGGGTCGGGACAACCTATGGCTACACCTTC	CASSHGVGTTYGYTF
TRBV2	-	-	TRBJ2-7	TGTGCCAGTCGGACAGACCACTACGAGCAGTACTTC	CASRTDHYEQYF
TRBV7-9	TRBD2	-	TRBJ2-7	TGTGCCAGCAGCTCGCCTGGGGGGGAGCAGCAGTACTTC	CASSSPGGEQQYF
TRBV11-1	-	-	TRBJ2-3	TGTGCCAGCAGCTTAGCAGCCAGCACAGATACGCAGTATTTT	CASSLAASTDTQYF
TRBV3-1/TRBV3-2	-	few	TRBJ1-2	TGTGCCAGCAGCCCTTCCGGCGGGGTGAGCGGTGGCTACACCTTC	CASSPSGGVSGGYTF
TRBV19	-	-	TRBJ1-5	TGTGCCAGTAGTGTCGGCAGGGCTAGCAATCAGCCCCAGCATTTT	CASSVGRASNQPQHF
TRBV4-1	TRBD2	-	TRBJ2-3	TGCGCCAGCAGCCAGGGACTAGCGGGGGGGCTGAGCACAGATACGCAGTATTTT	CASSQGLAGGLSTDTQYF
TRBV10-3	TRBD2	-	TRBJ2-3	TGTGCCAGCGCGGGGGGGCCGAGCACAGATACGCAGTATTTT	CASAGGPSTDTQYF
TRBV7-2	TRBD1	-	TRBJ2-7	TGTGCCAGCAGCACAACGGGACAGGGAATCTACGAGCAGTACTTC	CASSTTGQGIYEQYF
TRBV19	-	-	TRBJ1-6	TGTGCCAGTAGTATTAGCAGGGTCGGAAATTCACCCCTCCACTTT	CASSISRVGNSPLHF
TRBV18	-	-	TRBJ1-2	TGTGCCAGCTCACCATACGGGGGAAATGACTATGGCTACACCTTC	CASSPYGGNDYGYTF
TRBV5-6	TRBD1	-	TRBJ2-3	TGTGCCAGCAGCTGGACAGGGGTCCCCACAGATACGCAGTATTTT	CASSWTGVPTDTQYF